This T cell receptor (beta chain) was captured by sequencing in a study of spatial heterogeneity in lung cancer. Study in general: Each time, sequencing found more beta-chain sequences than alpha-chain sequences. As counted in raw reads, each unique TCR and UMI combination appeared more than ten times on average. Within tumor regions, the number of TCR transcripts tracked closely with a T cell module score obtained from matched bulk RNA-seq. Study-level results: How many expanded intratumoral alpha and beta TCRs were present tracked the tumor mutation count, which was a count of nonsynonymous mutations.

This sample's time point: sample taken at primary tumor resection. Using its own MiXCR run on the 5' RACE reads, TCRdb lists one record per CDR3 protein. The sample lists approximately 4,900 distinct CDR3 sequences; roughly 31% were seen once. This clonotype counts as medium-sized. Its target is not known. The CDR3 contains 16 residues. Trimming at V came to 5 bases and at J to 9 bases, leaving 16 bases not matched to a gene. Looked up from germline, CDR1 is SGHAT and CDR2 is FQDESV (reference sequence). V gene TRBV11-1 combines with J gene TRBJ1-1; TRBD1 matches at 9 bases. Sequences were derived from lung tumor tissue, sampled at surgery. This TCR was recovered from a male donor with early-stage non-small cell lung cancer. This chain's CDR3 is CASSNFLRTGAEQAFF. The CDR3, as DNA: TGTGCCAGCAGCAACTTCCTTCGGACAGGGGCTGAACAAGCTTTCTTT.